Many counts were recorded for the clone carrying this T cell receptor beta chain. This entry comes from a study of neurological immune-mediated disorders. TCRdb re-called the 5' RACE reads with MiXCR, one entry per CDR3 protein. The table has 35,000 or so distinct CDR3 sequences, under 13% seen once. This CDR3 region has 16 residues. Germline lookup yields CDR1 SGHRS and CDR2 YFSETQ. V lost 4 bases, J lost 3 bases, and 8 bases stayed unmatched. Sequenced input: PBMCs. The chain is built from TRBV5-1 and TRBJ1-5; 9 bases align to TRBD1. The sequence came from a woman in her thirties with HTLV-1-associated myelopathy (HAM/TSP). CDR3 sequence reads: CASSPGGTGFNQPQHF. CDR3 nucleotides: TGCGCCAGCAGCCCGGGCGGGACAGGGTTCAATCAGCCCCAGCATTTT. The full variable domain, its missing parts supplied by reference TRBV5-1 and TRBJ1-5, is KAGVTQTPRYLIKTRGQQVTLSCSPISGHRSVSWYQQTPGQGLQFLFEYFSETQRNKGNFPGRFSGRQFSNSRSEMNVSTLELGDSALYLCASSPGGTGFNQPQHFGDGTRLSIL.